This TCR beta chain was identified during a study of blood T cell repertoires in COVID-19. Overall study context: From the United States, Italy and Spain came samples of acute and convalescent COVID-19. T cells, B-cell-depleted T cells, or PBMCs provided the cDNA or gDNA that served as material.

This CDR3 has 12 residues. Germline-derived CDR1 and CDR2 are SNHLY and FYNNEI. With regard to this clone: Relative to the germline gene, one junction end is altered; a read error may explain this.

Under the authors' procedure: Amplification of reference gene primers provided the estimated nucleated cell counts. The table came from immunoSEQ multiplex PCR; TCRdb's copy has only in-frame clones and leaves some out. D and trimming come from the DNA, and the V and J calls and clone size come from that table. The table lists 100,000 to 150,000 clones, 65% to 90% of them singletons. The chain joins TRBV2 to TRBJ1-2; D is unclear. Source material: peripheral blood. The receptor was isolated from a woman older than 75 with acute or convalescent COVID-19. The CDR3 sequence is CASSEGYTPGNF. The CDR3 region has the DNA TGTGCCAGCAGTGAAGGATACACCCCGGGAAATTTC.